The rows below give T cell receptor beta chains drawn from one sample of a study of human T cells and chemical hapten exposure. TCRdb reprocessed the RACE reads via MiXCR and lists one record per CDR3 protein. The data hold over 45,000 distinct CDR3 sequences, with about 4.5% observed a single time. Sequenced sample: whole blood. These receptors originate from a female donor in good health. Some clones in this sample may be carry-over from other donors' samples. CDR3s leave out the opening cysteine and the closing phenylalanine or tryptophan.

j_call	v_call	cdr3_aa
TRBJ2-5	TRBV7-3	ASSLSGSAQETQY
TRBJ2-2	TRBV7-2	ASSPRTSLTTGELF
TRBJ2-1	TRBV11-3	ASSLGEKEGLVEQF
TRBJ1-5	TRBV12-3/TRBV12-4	ASSLATGLQPQH
TRBJ1-5	TRBV9	ASSVEGFQPQH
TRBJ2-5	TRBV12-3/TRBV12-4	ASSRNDRGGETQY
TRBJ1-2	TRBV9	ASSATRGREGYT
TRBJ2-3	TRBV2	ASSPGQGARDTQY
TRBJ2-1	TRBV11-2	ASSSRLRSRNNEQF
TRBJ1-5	TRBV2	ASSGRVDGNQPQH
TRBJ2-7	TRBV11-1	ASSHGKVESPGVQY
TRBJ1-1	TRBV25-1	ASSESARGLGTEAF
TRBJ1-4	TRBV20-1	SAYSATNEKLF
TRBJ2-1	TRBV19	ASSIDAGRSLSYNEQF
TRBJ1-1	TRBV3-1	ASSQREVGTEAF
TRBJ1-1	TRBV18	ASSPQGRNTEAF
TRBJ2-7	TRBV6-2/TRBV6-3	ASSRVDEQY
TRBJ2-2	TRBV20-1	SASGTGDTGELF
TRBJ1-4	TRBV12-3/TRBV12-4	ASSLGGEATNEKLF
TRBJ1-5	TRBV7-2	ASTIPGALNQPQH
TRBJ2-1	TRBV3-1	ASSQVRDLQSNMYEQF
TRBJ1-1	TRBV11-2	ASSIDRGGNTEAF
TRBJ2-7	TRBV7-2	ASSLRFGGGTYEQY
TRBJ1-1	TRBV12-3/TRBV12-4	ASSRDSYTEAF
TRBJ2-7	TRBV7-9	ASSHDRGYEQY
TRBJ1-6	TRBV2	ASSAGTLSISYNSPLH
TRBJ2-1	TRBV29-1	SSSGGTSTLNEQF
TRBJ1-1	TRBV7-8	ASSLGAGEAF
TRBJ2-3	TRBV6-6	ASSYYRDPTGPDTQY
TRBJ1-3	TRBV7-9	AGTLADRGPGNTIY
TRBJ2-5	TRBV20-1	SALTSGEQETQY
TRBJ2-1	TRBV5-1	ASTLGGTGEHNEQF
TRBJ1-3	TRBV6-2/TRBV6-3	ASSYSTSGNTIY
TRBJ2-3	TRBV2	ASRRASDTQY
TRBJ1-4	TRBV2	ASSALSGLATNEKLF
TRBJ1-6	TRBV7-2	ASSSQGRRSPLH
TRBJ1-3	TRBV21-1	ASSKDTGGSGNTIY
TRBJ2-7	TRBV20-1	SARKGGGIYEQY
TRBJ2-6	TRBV5-1	ASSWNAGSAGANVLT
TRBJ2-1	TRBV13	ASSSRFAGGPIENEQF
TRBJ2-5	TRBV18	ASSRSDRRQETQY
TRBJ2-5	TRBV25-1	ASSVEQETQY
TRBJ1-1	TRBV7-3	ASRGGMNTEAF
TRBJ2-7	TRBV20-1	SAEALITTSGTSWQY
TRBJ1-5	TRBV6-5	ASSSGGGSQH
TRBJ2-7	TRBV20-1	SARDLTSGPSYEQY
TRBJ1-2	TRBV12-3/TRBV12-4	ASTLILDRDYGYT
TRBJ2-2	TRBV5-5	ASAVERRGTGELF
TRBJ2-1	TRBV3-1	ASSQDGGAYNEQF
TRBJ2-1	TRBV5-1	ASSFDAGPTSYNEQF
TRBJ2-7	TRBV20-1	SARAWQGNEQY
TRBJ1-5	TRBV2	ASSEQGFDQPQH
TRBJ2-3	TRBV28	ASRFTLDTQY
TRBJ2-3	TRBV6-6	ASSPGTSQY
TRBJ2-3	TRBV6-2/TRBV6-3	ASLLAQSTDTQY
TRBJ2-3	TRBV5-1	ASSPGGTSTDTQY
TRBJ2-3	TRBV25-1	ASSESPGRPTDTQY